Given below is one T cell receptor beta chain in context. Antigen: not known. The data originate from a study of human thymus T cells. Using immunoSEQ multiplex PCR, the repertoire was profiled, and TCRdb retains in-frame clones only, with some absent. The sample has more than 70,000 clones, 90% to 98% seen once. The thymus was resected at corrective cardiac surgery. The ends lost 4 bases at V and 5 bases at J; junction bases unmatched: 15. The CDR3 is 17 residues long. Germline CDR1 reads MDHEN; CDR2 reads SYDVKM. Study results and limitations: V and J gene usage appeared biased in thymic and blood repertoires.

The TCR originated in a boy younger than two with a congenital heart defect but otherwise immunologically healthy. The sample consisted of thymus tissue. The gene calls are TRBV28 and TRBJ2-5; 8 bases agree with TRBD1. CDR3 protein: CASSCPLRQGNAETQYF. CDR3 DNA: TGTGCCAGCAGTTGTCCCCTCCGACAGGGGAACGCGGAGACCCAGTACTTC.